This T cell receptor (beta chain) was identified in a study of blood T cell repertoires in COVID-19. Looking at the study overall: COVID-19 samples from acute and convalescent phases originated in the United States, Italy and Spain. T cells, B-cell-depleted T cells, or PBMCs supplied cDNA or gDNA.

Authors' processing steps: Reference gene primer amplification yielded estimated nucleated cell counts. Sequencing used immunoSEQ multiplex PCR; TCRdb keeps in-frame clones, though not all of them. D and trimming come from the DNA, and the V and J calls and clone size come from that table. This repertoire shows roughly 150,000 clones, around 90% found once; its top ten account for under 6%. Germline CDR1 and CDR2: SEHNR and FQNEAQ (reference sequence). The CDR3 has 13 residues. After removal of 4 bases from V and 5 bases from J, the junction contained 3 bases not matched to a gene. The chain recombines TRBV7-9 with TRBJ1-2; 8 nucleotides align to TRBD1. The sample was peripheral blood. The TCR was taken from a human donor in a cohort sampled during active COVID-19. The CDR3 bases are TGTGCCAGCAGCTCCACAGGGGGATATGGCTACACCTTC. As protein: CASSSTGGYGYTF.